Listed here are 2 T cell receptor beta chains from one sample, sequenced in a study of blood T cell repertoires in COVID-19. Clones were read by immunoSEQ multiplex PCR, and TCRdb kept only the in-frame ones, dropping some. This table holds 70,000 or so clones, around 90% found once. Sequenced sample: peripheral blood. These receptors were obtained from a woman aged 18 to 35 with acute or convalescent COVID-19.

V and J are TRBV7-2 and TRBJ1-1; no clear D. Per germline, CDR1 SGHTA and CDR2 FQGNSA. Trimming shortened V by 1 base and J by 0 bases, and 12 bases separated the two germline ends. This CDR3 comprises 16 residues. The CDR3 spells CASSLGTDHMNTEAFF. DNA for the CDR3: TGTGCCAGCAGCTTAGGAACAGACCACATGAACACTGAAGCTTTCTTT. Complete variable domain (other parts from reference TRBV7-2 and TRBJ1-1): GAGVSQSPSNKVTEKGKDVELRCDPISGHTALYWYRQSLGQGLEFLIYFQGNSAPDKSGLPSDRFSAERTGGSVSTLTIQRTQQEDSAVYLCASSLGTDHMNTEAFFGQGTRLTVV.

This sequence joins TRBV5-1 and TRBJ2-1, with 9 positions matching TRBD1. This CDR3 contains 16 residues. J lost 2 bases, V lost 4 bases, and 7 bases had no gene match. CDR1 is SGHRS and CDR2 is YFSETQ in the germline V gene. CDR3 protein: CASSPTGTGPYNEQFF. In nucleotides, the CDR3 is TGCGCCAGCAGCCCAACCGGGACAGGGCCCTACAATGAGCAGTTCTTC.